The clone carrying this T cell receptor beta chain was counted only a few times. TCRdb itself ran the RT-PCR reads through MiXCR, one entry per CDR3 protein. Among about 110,000 distinct CDR3 sequences listed, about a third were seen once. The data were obtained in a study of patients and donors after allogeneic stem cell transplantation. Per the germline V gene, CDR1 is DFQATT and CDR2 is SNEGSKA (reference sequence). This CDR3 is built from 13 residues. V shed 4 bases and J shed 7 bases, with 16 bases lying between them. J is TRBJ1-2 and V is TRBV20-1; D is unclear. Sequencing was performed on blood, either unsorted or a sorted T cell fraction (not recorded which). This receptor was obtained from a human donor who was either an allogeneic HSCT recipient or a stem cell or donor lymphocyte infusion donor (not recorded which). It is not recorded whose cells these are; they may come from a transplant donor. In DNA, the CDR3 is TGCAGTGCTACTTTATTAGGTGATAGTGGCTACACCTTC. This codes for CSATLLGDSGYTF.